The 14 T cell receptor beta chains listed next were all sequenced from one sample in a study of control samples from healthy donors and cancer patients. Sequencing used immunoSEQ multiplex PCR; TCRdb keeps in-frame clones, though not all of them. Of some 120,000 clones in the sample, less than 95% were seen once. Sequences were obtained from blood. All receptors come from a man aged 18 to 29 in good health.

The genes are TRBV30 and TRBJ2-5, with 10 positions matching TRBD2. The CDR3 is made up of 15 amino acids. V dropped 0 bases and J dropped 4; count of bases not matched to a gene: 5. Germline V gene sequence: CDR1 GTSNPN, CDR2 SVGIG (reference sequence). The CDR3: CAWSVIAGGRETQYF. The CDR3 bases are TGTGCCTGGAGTGTCATAGCGGGAGGTCGAGAGACCCAGTACTTC.

The chain joins TRBV7-7 to TRBJ2-2, with D hard to call. Trimming took 2 bases from V and 3 from J, leaving 7 bases between them. Germline-derived CDR1 and CDR2 are SSHAT and FNYEAQ (reference sequence). The CDR3 length is 14 residues. The CDR3 DNA reads as TGTGCCAGCAGCTTAAGTCCCGACACCGGGGAGCTGTTTTTT. Translating it yields CASSLSPDTGELFF. The full variable domain, completed using reference TRBV7-7 and TRBJ2-2, is GAGVSQSPRYKVTKRGQDVTLRCDPISSHATLYWYQQALGQGPEFLTYFNYEAQPDKSGLPSDRFSAERPEGSISTLTIQRTEQRDSAMYRCASSLSPDTGELFFGEGSRLTVL.

CDR3 amino acids: CASSQGSVKQKPSTDTQYF. CDR3 DNA: TGCGCCAGCAGCCAAGGCTCCGTTAAACAGAAACCTAGCACAGATACGCAGTATTTT. The chain combines TRBV4-1 with TRBJ2-3; the D is unclear. CDR1 and CDR2 from the germline V gene are MGHRA and YSYEKL. The CDR3 sequence is 19 residues long. V dropped 1 base and J dropped 0 bases, with 20 bases sitting between them.

The V gene is TRBV30, the J gene TRBJ1-1, with D possibly being TRBD1 (5 bases). Germline-derived CDR1 and CDR2 are GTSNPN and SVGIG (reference sequence). The CDR3 is made up of 14 amino acids. Trimming stripped 3 bases from V and 2 bases from J, with 13 bases between. CDR3 sequence reads: CAWSAIWGNTEAFF. The CDR3 nucleotides read TGTGCCTGGAGCGCCATTTGGGGCAACACTGAAGCTTTCTTT.

This clone has only one observation. The chain joins TRBV4-1 to TRBJ2-3, with D possibly TRBD2 on 5 matching bases. The CDR3 has 13 residues. The germline V and J ends were trimmed by 0 bases and 5 bases, with 6 bases remaining between them. Germline V CDR1 and CDR2: MGHRA, YSYEKL. This chain's CDR3 is CASSQDREDTQYF. The CDR3 DNA reads as TGCGCCAGCAGCCAAGATCGGGAAGATACGCAGTATTTT.

The gene calls are TRBV5-1 and TRBJ2-3; TRBD2 matches 7 bases. The ends lost 0 bases at V and 5 bases at J; junction bases unmatched: 3. Germline V gene lookup returns CDR1 SGHRS and CDR2 YFSETQ. The CDR3 contains 14 residues. This CDR3 reads CASSLAASGDTQYF. The CDR3 region has the DNA TGCGCCAGCAGCTTGGCGGCTAGCGGAGATACGCAGTATTTT.

This chain joins TRBV5-4 and TRBJ1-2, with D unresolved. The CDR3 spans 17 residues. From germline, CDR1 is SGHNT and CDR2 YYREEE (reference sequence). V shed 2 bases and J shed 9 bases, with 26 bases lying between them. CDR3 residues: CASSFRVGQLGLYSYTF. The CDR3 region has the DNA TGTGCCAGCAGCTTCCGTGTCGGTCAACTAGGCCTATATAGCTACACCTTC.

The chain carries TRBV27 and TRBJ2-7; D unclear. Germline V CDR1 and CDR2: MNHEY, SMNVEV (reference sequence). V lost 7 bases to trimming and J lost 4 bases, with 17 bases between them. CDR3 length: 14 residues. This CDR3 reads CASKVFGRQYEQYF. The CDR3 DNA is TGTGCCAGCAAAGTCTTTGGACGGCAATACGAGCAGTACTTC.

This chain joins TRBV16 and TRBJ1-2; 8 positions match TRBD1. CDR3 length: 16 amino acids. The V gene end was trimmed by 0 bases and the J gene end by 7 bases; junction bases not matched to a gene: 10. Per germline, CDR1 KGHSY and CDR2 FQNENV. CDR3 sequence: CASSQSRTGWGVGYTF. CDR3 nucleotides: TGTGCCAGCAGCCAATCCCGGACAGGGTGGGGTGTTGGCTACACCTTC.

This chain links TRBV6-5 with TRBJ2-2, with D perhaps matching TRBD1 or TRBD2 (5 bases each). V lost 8 bases, J lost 4 bases, and 17 bases lay in between. The CDR3 has 15 residues. CDR1 and CDR2 (germline): MNHEY, SVGAGI. This CDR3 reads CASVTGTLGTGELFF. Written as DNA, the CDR3 is TGTGCCAGCGTAACTGGGACGTTGGGCACCGGGGAGCTGTTTTTT.

This rearrangement joins TRBV11-2 to TRBJ1-2; 7 bases map to TRBD1. CDR1 and CDR2 (germline): SGHAT, FQNNGV. J gave up 7 bases and V 3 bases, and 8 bases lay outside the gene matches. This CDR3 region has 14 residues. CDR3 residues: CASSFNTGDSGYTF. CDR3 nucleotide sequence: TGTGCCAGCAGCTTTAATACAGGGGATAGTGGCTACACCTTC. Filled out from reference TRBV11-2 and TRBJ1-2, the complete variable domain reads EAGVAQSPRYKIIEKRQSVAFWCNPISGHATLYWYQQILGQGPKLLIQFQNNGVVDDSQLPKDRFSAERLKGVDSTLKIQPAKLEDSAVYLCASSFNTGDSGYTFGSGTRLTVV.

The V gene is TRBV12-3 or TRBV12-4, the J gene TRBJ2-7, with unresolved D. The ends were cut back, 0 bases at V and 12 bases at J, with 15 bases in the middle. The CDR3 loop spans 13 amino acids. This CDR3 is CASSLALLMGPYF. The CDR3 DNA reads as TGTGCCAGCAGTTTAGCGCTTCTCATGGGTCCGTACTTC.

The rearrangement uses TRBV3-1 (or the pseudogene TRBV3-2) and TRBJ1-5; TRBD1 matches at 12 bases. CDR1 LGHDT and CDR2 YNNKEL come from the germline V gene (reference sequence). The CDR3 loop spans 19 amino acids. J was trimmed by 3 bases and V by 3 bases; bases with no gene match: 12. In DNA form, the CDR3 reads TGTGCCAGCAGCCAGGACCGGGACAGGGGGCCCCGGGACAATCAGCCCCAGCATTTT. This gives the protein CASSQDRDRGPRDNQPQHF.

The rearrangement uses TRBV10-3 and TRBJ1-5; TRBD1 is a possible D gene (5 bases). CDR3 length equals 15 residues. Looked up from germline, CDR1 is ENHRY and CDR2 is SYGVKD. Trimming removed 0 bases from V and 6 bases from J, with 12 bases in between. The CDR3 nucleotides read TGTGCCATCAGTGAGTCGCATGGGGGTGTTCAGCCCCAGCATTTT. Translating gives CAISESHGGVQPQHF.